The TCR beta chain under discussion was sequenced for a study of blood T cells in healthy people across ages. It was with a sample-barcoded 5' primer and a J-beta primer mix that a second PCR of roughly 7 to 12 cycles was run. Every sample gave at least 2.5 million paired-end reads containing CDR3. TCRdb fed the 5' RACE reads into MiXCR, producing one record per CDR3 protein. This table has hundreds of thousands of distinct CDR3 sequences, under 50% appearing once. The V gene's germline CDR1 is LNHNV and CDR2 YYDKDF (reference sequence). After removal of 6 bases from V and 0 bases from J, the junction contained 17 bases not matched to a gene. The CDR3 loop spans 20 amino acids.

What was sequenced was blood. The TCR originated in a man between 25 and 39 years old in good health. The V call is TRBV15, the J call TRBJ2-1, with TRBD2 matching over 10 bases. CDR3 DNA: TGTGCCACCAGAGGGGAGGGTTTAGCGGGGGGACAGAGCTCCTACAATGAGCAGTTCTTC. It codes for CATRGEGLAGGQSSYNEQFF.